This TCR beta chain came from a study of blood T cell repertoires in COVID-19. Study summary: Acute and convalescent COVID-19 specimens originated in the United States, Italy and Spain.

Germline CDR1 and CDR2: SEHNR and FQNEAQ (reference sequence). V gave up 2 bases and J gave up 1 base, with 8 bases separating them. The CDR3 covers 15 residues. Produced via immunoSEQ multiplex PCR; TCRdb's table is partial and in-frame only. Altogether 170,000 or so clones are present, roughly 84% being singletons, with the ten largest covering 7% to 7.5%. In terms of age and location, participants ranged from roughly 18 to 100 years and lived in about two dozen US areas. The J gene is TRBJ2-2, the V gene TRBV7-9, with D unclear. Sample: PBMCs or T cells enriched from blood (not recorded which). The sequence was collected from a woman aged 45 to 65 who had recovered from COVID-19. CDR3 nucleotides: TGTGCCAGCAGCTTACGGGTGGGGAACACCGGGGAGCTGTTTTTT. Amino acids: CASSLRVGNTGELFF.